This T cell receptor (beta chain) stems from a study of human T cells and chemical hapten exposure. Study overall: Patients got weekly scalp diphenylcyclopropenone doses over the approximately 24-week study.

This clonotype came up many times. Germline CDR1 SGHRS, CDR2 YFSETQ. V was pared by 4 bases and J by 1 base, with 15 bases between. The CDR3 spans 16 residues. TCRdb passed the RACE reads through MiXCR, listing each CDR3 protein once. This table has over 65,000 distinct CDR3 sequences, around 10% appearing once. Time point denoted: patch test 1, 2 weeks after DPC sensitization. Treatment indicated: therapeutic diphenylcyclopropenone sensitization with weekly scalp DPC. This clonotype originated in a woman aged 50 to 65 with alopecia areata. Some clones in this sample may be carry-over from other donors' samples. Here the sequenced sample was whole blood, taken in connection with sensitization to the hapten diphenylcyclopropenone (DPC). The chain uses TRBV5-1 and TRBJ2-1, with D tentatively TRBD1 (7 bases). The CDR3 region is CASSGGTAHSYNEQFF. Written as DNA, the CDR3 is TGCGCCAGCAGCGGCGGGACAGCTCATTCCTACAATGAGCAGTTCTTC.